The 30 T cell receptor beta chains given below trace back to one sample, sequenced in a study of T cell responses to AZD1222 COVID-19 vaccine. TCRdb's table, derived via immunoSEQ multiplex PCR, lists solely in-frame clones and lacks some. The data contain about 140,000 clones, about 93% of them singletons. This specimen was peripheral blood, taken 28 days after the second AZD1222 dose. The receptors originated from an adult who received the AZD1222 COVID-19 vaccine.

The rearrangement links TRBV6-5 to TRBJ1-1; D might be TRBD1 (5 bases). Trimming removed 7 bases at V and 5 bases at J, with 14 bases between. Germline assignment: CDR1 MNHEY and CDR2 SVGAGI. This CDR3 region has 13 residues. CDR3 sequence reads: CASILRGSTEAFF. The CDR3 DNA sequence: TGTGCCAGCATCCTACGGGGGTCGACTGAAGCTTTCTTT.

V usage is TRBV9 and J usage is TRBJ2-5; maybe TRBD2 (6 bases). This CDR3 is built from 14 residues. The V and J ends lost 2 bases and 5 bases respectively, with 13 bases between them. Germline CDR1 reads SGDLS; CDR2 reads YYNGEE. CDR3 sequence: CASSVMGRWETQYF. The CDR3 coding sequence is TGTGCCAGCAGCGTTATGGGGAGGTGGGAGACCCAGTACTTC.

This chain joins TRBV10-3 and TRBJ2-1; 9 nucleotides line up with TRBD2. The junction had 9 bases not matched to a gene; V was cut back by 3 bases and J by 6 bases. The CDR3 contains 16 residues. Germline lookup yields CDR1 ENHRY and CDR2 SYGVKD. The CDR3 protein is CAISDGAGGPSNEQFF. The CDR3 DNA sequence: TGTGCCATCAGTGACGGCGCGGGAGGGCCCAGCAATGAGCAGTTCTTC.

The rearrangement joins TRBV5-6 to TRBJ2-1; the D is unclear. V gave up 1 base and J gave up 10 bases, with 6 bases separating them. The CDR3 loop spans 11 amino acids. Germline-derived CDR1 and CDR2 are SGHDT and YYEEEE. CDR3 sequence: CASSLLGEQFF. The CDR3 DNA reads TGTGCCAGCAGCTTGCTTGGCGAGCAGTTCTTC.

This clone was seen more than once but under ten times. The V gene is TRBV7-9, the J gene TRBJ2-7, with 7 bases identical to TRBD1. V gave up 5 bases and J gave up 5 bases; unmatched junction bases: 9. The CDR3 loop spans 14 amino acids. Germline assignment: CDR1 SEHNR and CDR2 FQNEAQ (reference sequence). In DNA form, the CDR3 reads TGTGCCAGCAGCGCCCAAACAGGGGTGGACGAGCAGTACTTC. This sequence encodes CASSAQTGVDEQYF.

V usage is TRBV2 and J usage is TRBJ2-5; 8 nucleotides match TRBD1. The length of the CDR3 is 15 residues. V trimming: 5 bases; J trimming: 4 bases; junction bases outside the gene matches: 9. Germline V gives CDR1 SNHLY, CDR2 FYNNEI. The CDR3 DNA reads as TGTGCCAGCAGTTCCCCTCAGGGGGCTAGAGAGACCCAGTACTTC. Amino acid sequence: CASSSPQGARETQYF.

V and J are TRBV19 and TRBJ2-3, with unresolved D. The CDR3 length is 15 residues. V was pared by 10 bases and J by 4 bases, with 21 bases between. The germline V gene has CDR1 LNHDA and CDR2 SQIVND (reference sequence). The CDR3 is CATTEEINRADTQYF. As DNA, the CDR3 is TGTGCCACCACCGAAGAAATAAATAGGGCAGATACGCAGTATTTT.

This clone was recorded only once. V and J are TRBV10-3 and TRBJ1-6; TRBD1 matches 7 bases. The V gene's germline CDR1 is ENHRY and CDR2 SYGVKD. With V trimmed by 2 bases and J by 7 bases, 8 bases remained unmatched. CDR3 length: 16 residues. The CDR3 DNA reads as TGTGCCATCAGTGAGCCTATCCAGGGGGGGAATTCACCCCTCCACTTT. Amino acid sequence: CAISEPIQGGNSPLHF.

This clone was found a few times. The chain joins TRBV7-8 to TRBJ2-5; unclear D gene. Trimming pared 2 bases from V and 1 base from J, leaving 5 bases between. Germline assignment: CDR1 SGHVS and CDR2 FQNEAQ. The CDR3 loop spans 13 amino acids. CDR3 region: CASSLRLQETQYF. The CDR3 DNA reads TGTGCCAGCAGCTTAAGGCTCCAAGAGACCCAGTACTTC.

V is TRBV19 and J is TRBJ1-2; 9 positions match TRBD1. Germline CDR1 is LNHDA and CDR2 is SQIVND (reference sequence). V shed 0 bases, J shed 3 bases, and the junction held 11 bases outside the gene matches. The CDR3 covers 18 residues. Here the CDR3 reads CASSIEGTGLGFDYGYTF. DNA for the CDR3: TGTGCCAGTAGTATAGAGGGGACAGGGCTTGGGTTCGACTATGGCTACACCTTC.

The J gene is TRBJ2-7, the V gene TRBV5-1, with D possibly TRBD1 on 6 matching bases. Germline CDR1 is SGHRS and CDR2 is YFSETQ. Between the trimmed V and J ends, which lost 4 bases and 1 base, there was a span of 9 bases. This CDR3 spans 13 amino acids. DNA for the CDR3: TGCGCCAGCAGCCCCGGACAGTCCTACGAGCAGTACTTC. Its translation: CASSPGQSYEQYF.

The chain combines TRBV7-6 with TRBJ1-2; TRBD1 matches 9 bases. Germline-derived CDR1 and CDR2 are SGHVS and FNYEAQ. CDR3 size: 15 residues. V was pared by 3 bases and J by 4 bases, with 6 bases of the junction left unmatched. DNA of the CDR3: TGTGCCAGCAGCTTGACGGGGACAGGGCCCTATGGCTACACCTTC. Translating gives CASSLTGTGPYGYTF. The complete variable domain, with remaining parts taken from reference TRBV7-6 and TRBJ1-2, reads GAGVSQSPRYKVTKRGQDVALRCDPISGHVSLYWYRQALGQGPEFLTYFNYEAQQDKSGLPNDRFSAERPEGSISTLTIQRTEQRDSAMYRCASSLTGTGPYGYTFGSGTRLTVV.

The genes are TRBV5-6 and TRBJ2-1; D might be TRBD1 (6 bases). Trimming cost V 2 bases and J 7 bases, with 16 bases left between them. Germline values: CDR1 SGHDT, CDR2 YYEEEE. There are 15 residues in the CDR3. CDR3 nucleotide sequence: TGTGCCAGCAGCTTTGGCACAGGGATGAAAAATGAGCAGTTCTTC. It encodes CASSFGTGMKNEQFF.

V and J are TRBV4-2 and TRBJ1-5; D gene uncertain. This CDR3 contains 14 residues. The germline V gene encodes CDR1 LGHNA and CDR2 YNFKEQ. The V and J ends lost 3 bases and 3 bases respectively, with 9 bases between them. The CDR3 is CASSHPADNQPQHF. CDR3 DNA: TGTGCCAGCAGCCACCCCGCAGACAATCAGCCCCAGCATTTT.

The chain uses TRBV28 and TRBJ1-5; a possible D gene is TRBD1 (6 bases). The CDR3 has 18 residues. V lost 3 bases and J lost 4, with 22 bases in between. CDR1 and CDR2 from the germline V gene are MDHEN and SYDVKM. CDR3 DNA: TGTGCCAGCAGTTTGCCGACGAAGATGCGAGGGGGGAATCAGCCCCAGCATTTT. It translates to CASSLPTKMRGGNQPQHF.

The chain carries TRBV10-3 and TRBJ1-6, with 10 bases aligning to TRBD1. The CDR3 runs 14 residues. The ends lost 4 bases at V and 10 bases at J; junction bases unmatched: 4. Germline CDR1 reads ENHRY; CDR2 reads SYGVKD. This chain's CDR3 is CAISGETGGSPLHF. The CDR3 coding sequence is TGTGCCATCAGTGGGGAGACAGGGGGCTCACCCCTCCACTTT.

This rearrangement joins TRBV18 to TRBJ1-1; maybe TRBD1 (6 bases). The germline V gene encodes CDR1 KGHSH and CDR2 LQKENI. The germline V and J ends were trimmed by 5 bases and 6 bases, with 19 bases remaining between them. The CDR3 spans 15 residues. The CDR3 coding sequence is TGTGCCAGCTCAGATACAGGGTTTCAGGGGTCTGAAGCTTTCTTT. This codes for CASSDTGFQGSEAFF.

The chain links TRBV5-1 to TRBJ2-5; D unresolved. Looked up from germline, CDR1 is SGHRS and CDR2 is YFSETQ. The length of the CDR3 is 15 residues. Trimming left V 4 bases short and J 2 bases short, with 15 bases between. CDR3 sequence reads: CASSPFAESQETQYF. The CDR3 DNA reads as TGCGCCAGCAGCCCATTTGCGGAGTCTCAAGAGACCCAGTACTTC.

V usage is TRBV13 and J usage is TRBJ2-1; 8 bases line up with TRBD1. The CDR3 length is 14 residues. The germline V gene encodes CDR1 PRHDT and CDR2 FYEKMQ (reference sequence). The ends lost 5 bases at V and 1 base at J; junction bases unmatched: 1. CDR3 sequence reads: CASSGDRSYNEQFF. As DNA, the CDR3 is TGTGCCAGCAGCGGGGACAGGTCCTACAATGAGCAGTTCTTC. The full variable domain, with the rest looked up from reference TRBV13 and TRBJ2-1, is AAGVIQSPRHLIKEKRETATLKCYPIPRHDTVYWYQQGPGQDPQFLISFYEKMQSDKGSIPDRFSAQQFSDYHSELNMSSLELGDSALYFCASSGDRSYNEQFFGPGTRLTVL.

The V and J genes are TRBV6-2 or TRBV6-3 and TRBJ2-1; TRBD1 agrees at 9 bases. Losses at the gene ends were 5 bases for V and 6 bases for J; bases not matched to a gene: 11. This CDR3 has 16 amino acids. CDR1 and CDR2 (germline): MNHEY, SVGEGT. CDR3 coding DNA: TGTGCCAGCAGTAACCACCGGGACAGGGTCTTCAATGAGCAGTTCTTC. Protein: CASSNHRDRVFNEQFF.

The chain carries TRBV19 and TRBJ2-1, with TRBD2 as a possible D gene (5 bases). Looked up from germline, CDR1 is LNHDA and CDR2 is SQIVND (reference sequence). V lost 3 bases and J 8 bases, leaving 14 bases between the germline ends. The CDR3 loop spans 14 amino acids. The CDR3 here is CASSIPGLLHEQFF. CDR3 DNA sequence: TGTGCCAGTAGTATCCCCGGACTTCTGCATGAGCAGTTCTTC.

The chain uses TRBV5-6 and TRBJ2-3; 13 bases align to TRBD2. Germline V gives CDR1 SGHDT, CDR2 YYEEEE. The junction had 5 bases not matched to a gene; V was cut back by 4 bases and J by 3 bases. The CDR3 runs to 16 residues. The chain's CDR3 is CASSLGLAGETDTQYF. CDR3 coding DNA: TGTGCCAGCAGCCTAGGACTAGCGGGGGAAACAGATACGCAGTATTTT. The variable domain in full, with the rest retrieved from reference TRBV5-6 and TRBJ2-3, is DAGVTQSPTHLIKTRGQQVTLRCSPKSGHDTVSWYQQALGQGPQFIFQYYEEEERQRGNFPDRFSGHQFPNYSSELNVNALLLGDSALYLCASSLGLAGETDTQYFGPGTRLTVL.

The rearrangement joins TRBV15 to TRBJ2-7, with D maybe TRBD2 (5 bases). Trimming stripped 2 bases from V and 2 bases from J, with 13 bases between. CDR1 is LNHNV and CDR2 is YYDKDF in the germline V gene (reference sequence). The CDR3 runs to 15 residues. The CDR3 region is CATSRTREAPYEQYF. For the CDR3, the DNA is TGTGCCACCAGCAGAACTAGGGAAGCCCCCTACGAGCAGTACTTC.

This rearrangement joins TRBV7-8 to TRBJ1-5, with D uncertain. The CDR3 is 18 amino acids. With 5 bases removed from V and 3 bases from J, the gap between germline ends came to 23 bases. CDR1 SGHVS and CDR2 FQNEAQ come from the germline V gene. CDR3 amino acids: CASSTSPGRATVNQPQHF. The CDR3, as DNA: TGTGCCAGCAGCACCTCCCCCGGGCGGGCAACAGTCAATCAGCCCCAGCATTTT.

This chain uses TRBV5-4 with TRBJ1-1; D perhaps matches TRBD1 (5 bases). The CDR3 contains 15 residues. Trimming removed 1 base from V and 1 base from J, with 11 bases in between. Per germline, CDR1 SGHNT and CDR2 YYREEE (reference sequence). CDR3 nucleotide sequence: TGTGCCAGCAGCTTGCAGATGGGGCAGAACACTGAAGCTTTCTTT. It translates to CASSLQMGQNTEAFF.

This chain links TRBV19 with TRBJ1-1, with D unresolved. The CDR3 runs to 13 residues. Trimming took off 2 bases at V and 5 bases at J, with 9 bases between the two ends. Looked up from germline, CDR1 is LNHDA and CDR2 is SQIVND (reference sequence). This CDR3 reads CASSIRVTTEAFF. CDR3 nucleotide sequence: TGTGCCAGTAGTATAAGGGTGACGACTGAAGCTTTCTTT.

In regard to this clone: The germline gene is not matched at one end of the junction; a read error may be the cause. The rearrangement joins TRBV12-3 or TRBV12-4 to TRBJ2-1; 9 bases agree with TRBD2. The CDR3 consists of 12 residues. CDR3 protein: CASSIVAGDYLF. CDR3 coding DNA: TGTGCCAGCAGTATTGTAGCGGGAGATTATCTCTTC.

The chain combines TRBV19 with TRBJ1-5; D perhaps matches TRBD1 (5 bases). Looked up from germline, CDR1 is LNHDA and CDR2 is SQIVND (reference sequence). CDR3 length: 16 residues. Trimming pared 4 bases from V and 2 bases from J, leaving 15 bases between. The CDR3 nucleotides read TGTGCCAGTAGTAGGGTAGGGGAGGTGGGCAATCAGCCCCAGCATTTT. Protein product: CASSRVGEVGNQPQHF.

The chain links TRBV6-2 or TRBV6-3 to TRBJ2-1, with a weak D call TRBD1 (5 bases). The V gene's germline CDR1 is MNHEY and CDR2 SVGEGT. V lost 5 bases and J 3 bases, leaving 8 bases between the germline ends. CDR3 length: 13 amino acids. CDR3 sequence reads: CASSLDSYNEQFF. The CDR3 nucleotides are TGTGCCAGCAGTCTAGACAGCTACAATGAGCAGTTCTTC.

The genes are TRBV5-1 and TRBJ1-5; D remains unclear. This CDR3 region has 17 residues. Trimming left V 4 bases short and J 0 bases short, with 17 bases between. The germline gives CDR1 SGHRS, CDR2 YFSETQ. The CDR3 loop is CASSPLGGPYSNQPQHF. For the CDR3, the DNA is TGCGCCAGCAGCCCGCTAGGAGGACCCTATAGCAATCAGCCCCAGCATTTT.